The 28 T cell receptor beta chains below come from one sample, sequenced in a study of blood T cells in healthy people across ages. Primed by a sample-barcoded 5' primer and a J-beta primer mix, a second PCR proceeded for roughly 6 to 12 cycles. TCRdb passed the 5' RACE reads through MiXCR, listing each CDR3 protein once. The data hold about 970,000 distinct CDR3 sequences, with approximately 50% observed a single time. The source material was blood. Receptor source: a woman between 55 and 75 years old in good health.

Written as DNA, the CDR3 is TGTGCCACCAGCAGAGGTGACCATGAGCAGTTCTTC. Encoded protein: CATSRGDHEQFF. The V call is TRBV15, the J call TRBJ2-1, with D uncertain. CDR1 is LNHNV and CDR2 is YYDKDF in the germline V gene (reference sequence). CDR3 length: 12 amino acids. Deletions cut 1 base from V and 8 bases from J, with 6 bases between.

This clonotype was observed a handful of times. This chain links TRBV7-6 with TRBJ2-3; 7 positions agree with TRBD2. The V and J ends lost 4 bases and 5 bases, in that order; junction bases with no gene match: 12. Germline V gene lookup returns CDR1 SGHVS and CDR2 FNYEAQ. The CDR3 covers 16 residues. CDR3: CASSYGLAGVIDTQYF. CDR3 DNA sequence: TGTGCCAGCAGCTACGGGTTGGCGGGAGTAATAGATACGCAGTATTTT.

This chain connects TRBV7-3 to TRBJ1-1; D is uncertain. There are 14 residues in the CDR3. The V end was cut by 5 bases, the J end by 0 bases, with 10 bases between. The germline V gene has CDR1 SGHTA and CDR2 FQGTGA. CDR3 residues: CASSTSGVNTEAFF. CDR3 nucleotide sequence: TGTGCCAGCAGCACCAGTGGGGTGAACACTGAAGCTTTCTTT. The whole variable domain, remainder taken from reference TRBV7-3 and TRBJ1-1, is GAGVSQTPSNKVTEKGKYVELRCDPISGHTALYWYRQSLGQGPEFLIYFQGTGAADDSGLPNDRFFAVRPEGSVSTLKIQRTERGDSAVYLCASSTSGVNTEAFFGQGTRLTVV.

This chain links TRBV3-1 with TRBJ2-5, with D perhaps matching TRBD2 (6 bases). This CDR3 is built from 14 residues. The V end was cut by 6 bases, the J end by 1 base, with 12 bases between. Germline values: CDR1 LGHDT, CDR2 YNNKEL (reference sequence). The CDR3 here is CASRNRGVQETQYF. The CDR3 coding sequence is TGTGCCAGCAGGAATCGCGGGGTCCAAGAGACCCAGTACTTC.

This chain connects TRBV7-9 to TRBJ2-1; D call uncertain. This CDR3 has 12 residues. V was clipped by 3 bases and J by 12 bases, with 12 bases between them. The germline CDR1 and CDR2 sequences are SEHNR and FQNEAQ (reference sequence). The CDR3 here is CASSLEGLGQFF. The CDR3 nucleotides are TGTGCCAGCAGCTTGGAAGGGTTAGGGCAGTTCTTC. Supplemented by reference TRBV7-9 and TRBJ2-1, the full variable domain reads DTGVSQNPRHKITKRGQNVTFRCDPISEHNRLYWYRQTLGQGPEFLTYFQNEAQLEKSRLLSDRFSAERPKGSFSTLEIQRTEQGDSAMYLCASSLEGLGQFFGPGTRLTVL.

J is TRBJ2-7 and V is TRBV5-1, with a tentative D call TRBD2 (5 bases). V was cut by 1 base and J by 0 bases, with 8 bases left in between. CDR3 length: 14 amino acids. The V gene's germline CDR1 is SGHRS and CDR2 YFSETQ. DNA of the CDR3: TGCGCCAGCAGCTTGTACGGGGACTCCTACGAGCAGTACTTC. This encodes CASSLYGDSYEQYF. The full variable domain, rest sourced from reference TRBV5-1 and TRBJ2-7, is KAGVTQTPRYLIKTRGQQVTLSCSPISGHRSVSWYQQTPGQGLQFLFEYFSETQRNKGNFPGRFSGRQFSNSRSEMNVSTLELGDSALYLCASSLYGDSYEQYFGPGTRLTVT.

V usage is TRBV20-1 and J usage is TRBJ2-1, with 10 positions matching TRBD2. CDR1 DFQATT and CDR2 SNEGSKA come from the germline V gene (reference sequence). CDR3 size: 16 residues. V lost 3 bases and J lost 2; bases outside the gene matches: 7. CDR3 in amino acids: CSARPSGRGTYNEQFF. CDR3 in DNA: TGCAGTGCTAGGCCTAGCGGGAGAGGAACCTACAATGAGCAGTTCTTC.

V and J are TRBV5-3 and TRBJ2-5, with TRBD2 matching over 10 bases. TRBV5-3 is an ORF; its function is uncertain. This CDR3 contains 16 residues. V was clipped by 5 bases and J by 11 bases; unmatched bases: 18. The CDR3 reads CARSQQRSGRANEQYF. The CDR3 bases are TGTGCCAGAAGTCAACAGAGGAGCGGGAGGGCCAATGAGCAGTACTTC.

This clonotype came up a few times. The chain uses TRBV7-2 and TRBJ2-3, with TRBD2 matching over 8 bases. This CDR3 is built from 16 residues. Germline V gene lookup returns CDR1 SGHTA and CDR2 FQGNSA. Losses at the gene ends were 4 bases for V and 3 bases for J; bases not matched to a gene: 9. The CDR3 nucleotides read TGTGCCAGCAGCTCCCCGCGGAGCGGGAGAACAGATACGCAGTATTTT. It codes for CASSSPRSGRTDTQYF.

This clonotype came up many times. This chain links TRBV6-5 with TRBJ2-7, with D possibly TRBD1 on 5 matching bases. There are 15 residues in the CDR3. The germline V and J ends were trimmed by 0 bases and 0 bases, with 9 bases remaining between them. The germline gives CDR1 MNHEY, CDR2 SVGAGI. Here the CDR3 reads CASSYSWGSSYEQYF. The CDR3 DNA follows: TGTGCCAGCAGTTACTCGTGGGGCAGCTCCTACGAGCAGTACTTC.

The J gene is TRBJ2-1, the V gene TRBV20-1, with 7 bases matching TRBD2. The CDR3 is 14 amino acids. The ends lost 4 bases at V and 10 bases at J; junction bases unmatched: 13. Germline assignment: CDR1 DFQATT and CDR2 SNEGSKA (reference sequence). The CDR3 DNA reads TGCAGTGCTAAGATTGCGGGAGCCGGGGGGGAGCAGTTCTTC. It is translated as CSAKIAGAGGEQFF.

The chain uses TRBV3-1 and TRBJ2-7, with D maybe TRBD1 (7 bases). V lost 7 bases and J 1 base, leaving 17 bases between the germline ends. The germline CDR1 and CDR2 sequences are LGHDT and YNNKEL (reference sequence). The CDR3 contains 15 residues. CDR3 sequence (DNA): TGTGCCAGCACCCTCGCGGGGACAGCATCCTACGAGCAGTACTTC. It specifies CASTLAGTASYEQYF.

There are a few counts of this clonotype. This chain uses TRBV3-1 with TRBJ2-1; TRBD2 is a possible D gene (6 bases). The germline V gene encodes CDR1 LGHDT and CDR2 YNNKEL (reference sequence). V lost 1 base to trimming and J lost 7 bases, with 17 bases between them. The CDR3 is 16 residues long. DNA of the CDR3: TGTGCCAGCAGCCAAGTCCCAGCGCGGAGGGAAAATGAGCAGTTCTTC. This translates into CASSQVPARRENEQFF.

A few counts support this clonotype. The rearrangement uses TRBV11-2 and TRBJ2-5; D ambiguous. This CDR3 comprises 13 residues. Between the trimmed V and J ends, which lost 5 bases and 2 bases, there was a span of 9 bases. Germline CDR1 is SGHAT and CDR2 is FQNNGV. CDR3 sequence reads: CASSPFRQETQYF. CDR3 nucleotide sequence: TGTGCCAGCAGCCCCTTCCGTCAAGAGACCCAGTACTTC.

This clonotype was seen only a few times. The genes are TRBV29-1 and TRBJ2-5; a possible D gene is TRBD2 (6 bases). V was pared by 7 bases and J by 7 bases, with 13 bases between. Germline V gives CDR1 SQVTM, CDR2 ANQGSEA. The CDR3 contains 11 residues. The CDR3 nucleotides are TGCAGCGCCGGGACCGGGGGGACCCAGTACTTC. Translation gives CSAGTGGTQYF.

CDR3 DNA: TGTGCCATCAGTAAGCTCTTAGGGTCGTTTGAGACCCAGTACTTC. Residues: CAISKLLGSFETQYF. The chain links TRBV10-3 to TRBJ2-5; D remains ambiguous. The CDR3 is 15 residues long. Germline assignment: CDR1 ENHRY and CDR2 SYGVKD. The V end was cut by 5 bases, the J end by 5 bases, with 18 bases between.

The V and J genes are TRBV7-2 and TRBJ1-6, with TRBD1 as a possible D gene (6 bases). The CDR3 is 16 residues long. V lost 1 base, J lost 5 bases, and 12 bases lay in between. The germline CDR1 and CDR2 sequences are SGHTA and FQGNSA. The CDR3 is CASSLGGHHNNSPLHF. CDR3 bases: TGTGCCAGCAGCTTAGGGGGACACCACAATAATTCACCCCTCCACTTT.

This chain uses TRBV7-9 with TRBJ2-4; 8 nucleotides match TRBD2. J was trimmed by 13 bases and V by 0 bases; bases with no gene match: 8. CDR3 size: 14 residues. CDR1 and CDR2 from the germline V gene are SEHNR and FQNEAQ (reference sequence). CDR3 protein: CASSLASGSHLQYF. The CDR3 bases are TGTGCCAGCAGCTTAGCCAGCGGGAGTCACTTGCAGTACTTC.

For this clonotype: The junction does not match germline at one end; this may be a read error. This chain connects TRBV12-3 or TRBV12-4 to TRBJ2-6; 9 positions match TRBD1. The CDR3 length is 16 residues. CDR3 in amino acids: CASRPDRGAGANVLTF. As DNA, the CDR3 is TGTGCTAGCAGGCCGGACAGGGGAGCTGGGGCCAACGTCCTGACTTTC.

This clonotype was seen a single time. This chain connects TRBV4-1 to TRBJ2-2, with D possibly matching TRBD2 (5 bases). V was pared by 0 bases and J by 5 bases, with 16 bases between. CDR1 MGHRA and CDR2 YSYEKL come from the germline V gene. This CDR3 is 17 amino acids long. CDR3 nucleotide sequence: TGCGCCAGCAGCCAAGATCCCACCCCGGGAAGAACCGGGGAGCTGTTTTTT. Its protein product is CASSQDPTPGRTGELFF.

Of note for this clonotype: A read error may account for a junction end that differs from germline. The chain combines TRBV7-2 with TRBJ2-7; 8 bases are a match to TRBD2. Looked up from germline, CDR1 is SGHTA and CDR2 is FQGNSA. The CDR3 is made up of 16 amino acids. As DNA, the CDR3 is TGTGCTAGCAGCTTAACCCATAGCGGGGCAACCTACGAGCAGTACTTC. Amino acid sequence: CASSLTHSGATYEQYF.

This clonotype was picked up one time. At one boundary the junction diverges from the germline segment, which might be a read error. This chain uses TRBV30 with TRBJ2-4; maybe TRBD2 (5 bases). Per germline, CDR1 GTSNPN and CDR2 SVGIG (reference sequence). The CDR3 has 11 amino acids. Written as DNA, the CDR3 is TGTGCCGGGAGTGTAGGTGGGGAGCAGTACTTC. Translation gives CAGSVGGEQYF. Combining the CDR3 with reference TRBV30 and TRBJ2-4 gives the whole variable domain SQTIHQWPATLVQPVGSPLSLECTVEGTSNPNLYWYRQAAGRGLQLLFYSVGIGQISSEVPQNLSASRPQDRQFILSSKKLLLSDSGFYLCAGSVGGEQYFGAGTRLSVL.

The V call is TRBV7-9, the J call TRBJ2-7, with TRBD1 matching 9 bases. This CDR3 comprises 19 residues. Germline V CDR1 and CDR2: SEHNR, FQNEAQ (reference sequence). Unmatched junction bases numbered 20, after V lost 5 bases and J lost 3 bases. The DNA of the CDR3 is TGTGCCAGCAGCCCAAACGGAGGACCCGGGACAGGGATCTTCTACGAGCAGTACTTC. The encoded protein is CASSPNGGPGTGIFYEQYF.

This chain links TRBV20-1 with TRBJ2-3; a possible D gene is TRBD1 (5 bases). The CDR3 consists of 15 residues. Trimming removed 3 bases at V and 0 bases at J, with 13 bases between. Germline CDR1 and CDR2: DFQATT and SNEGSKA (reference sequence). The CDR3 region is CSASSREFSTDTQYF. DNA for the CDR3: TGCAGTGCTAGCAGCAGGGAATTTAGCACAGATACGCAGTATTTT.

The chain recombines TRBV11-2 with TRBJ2-3; the D is unclear. V lost 6 bases to trimming and J lost 2 bases, with 12 bases between them. The CDR3 runs to 14 residues. Looked up from germline, CDR1 is SGHAT and CDR2 is FQNNGV. The CDR3 sequence: CASSQHRYTDTQYF. CDR3 in DNA: TGTGCCAGCAGTCAACACCGATACACAGATACGCAGTATTTT.

This chain links TRBV29-1 with TRBJ2-1, with 13 bases matching TRBD2. V was clipped by 8 bases and J by 7 bases; unmatched bases: 14. The CDR3 sequence is 16 residues long. Germline CDR1 reads SQVTM; CDR2 reads ANQGSEA. CDR3 nucleotides: TGCAGCACAACTAGCGGGAGGGCCGTCGGCAGAAATGAGCAGTTCTTC. Its translation: CSTTSGRAVGRNEQFF.

The table lists this clonotype with a count of one. The junction departs from the called germline gene at one end, perhaps through a read error. The rearrangement links TRBV20-1 to TRBJ2-1; 9 bases map to TRBD2. The CDR3 runs to 15 residues. CDR1 is DFQATT, CDR2 SNEGSKA, per germline (reference sequence). CDR3 in amino acids: CSARDQAGGYSEQFF. Here the CDR3 DNA reads TGCAGTGCTAGAGATCAGGCGGGAGGGTACAGTGAGCAGTTCTTC.

The V call is TRBV11-2, the J call TRBJ2-5; D remains ambiguous. Per the germline V gene, CDR1 is SGHAT and CDR2 is FQNNGV. V was trimmed by 3 bases and J by 1 base, leaving 9 bases between them. The length of the CDR3 is 14 residues. CDR3 residues: CASSFGYSQETQYF. DNA of the CDR3: TGTGCCAGCAGCTTCGGCTACAGCCAAGAGACCCAGTACTTC.